The clone carrying this TCR beta chain has a count of ten or more. The antigen is not known. The sample belongs to a study of regulatory T cells in long-lasting Graves disease. The study's findings and limits: Gene preferences differed: TRBV28, TRBJ1-2, TRBJ2-5 in persistent cases.

According to the study, TCR beta libraries were built with iRepertoire HTBI primers and CDR3-region Arm-PCR. TCRdb re-derived calls from the multiplex PCR reads in MiXCR, one entry per CDR3 protein. The sample has hundreds of thousands of distinct CDR3 sequences; 15% to 20% are singletons. The CDR3 extends over 13 amino acids. Germline CDR1 and CDR2: MNHEY and SVGEGT. V was pared by 4 bases and J by 5 bases, with 11 bases between. Noted time point: newly diagnosed GD, antithyroid drugs for less than 3 months. PBMC RNA was the source of the TCR library. A volume of 7 to 9 milliliters of peripheral blood was collected in EDTA tubes. A further study also used this sample, focusing on T cells in Graves' hyperthyroidism and ophthalmopathy. That paper states: Most clonotypes expanded in thyroid above 0.001 were likewise present in blood.

This clonotype was sampled from a woman younger than 45 with Graves disease. J is TRBJ1-1 and V is TRBV6-2 or TRBV6-3; D perhaps matches TRBD1 (5 bases). The sample was peripheral blood mononuclear cells (PBMCs), taken at new diagnosis, from a patient treated with antithyroid drugs. The CDR3 loop is CASSFGAQTEAFF. In DNA form, the CDR3 reads TGTGCCAGCAGTTTCGGGGCGCAGACTGAAGCTTTCTTT.